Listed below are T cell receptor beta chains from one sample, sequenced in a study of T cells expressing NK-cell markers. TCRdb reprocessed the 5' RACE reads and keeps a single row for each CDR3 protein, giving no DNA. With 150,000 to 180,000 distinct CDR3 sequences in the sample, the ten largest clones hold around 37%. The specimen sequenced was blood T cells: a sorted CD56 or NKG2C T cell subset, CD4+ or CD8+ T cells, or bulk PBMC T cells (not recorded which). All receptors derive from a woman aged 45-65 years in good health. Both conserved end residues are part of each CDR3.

CASSELGGGETQYF	TRBV6-1	TRBJ2-5
CATGAGLSSYNEQFF	TRBV24-1	TRBJ2-1
CASSQGNGGTEAFF	TRBV11-2	TRBJ1-1
CATSYDGGYNEQFF	TRBV6-5	TRBJ2-1
CASSSPITAPLNNEQFF	TRBV7-9	TRBJ2-1
CATSDYPGSSTDTQYF	TRBV24-1	TRBJ2-3
CAISVWRAFYGYTF	TRBV10-3	TRBJ1-2
CSARPDFYGYTF	TRBV20-1	TRBJ1-2
CASSAGWNTGELFF	TRBV5-1	TRBJ2-2
CASSQGPFTDTQYF	TRBV4-1	TRBJ2-3
CASSPDGDTQYF	TRBV5-1	TRBJ2-3
CASSLSQGMETQYF	TRBV12-3/TRBV12-4	TRBJ2-5
CASSYGQGNTEAFF	TRBV6-5	TRBJ1-1
CASSLGGRVYIEQYF	TRBV11-3	TRBJ2-7
CASSFRLLAGGPGNEQFF	TRBV27	TRBJ2-1
CASSQVVLGEQFF	TRBV4-1	TRBJ2-1
CASSLGQGGYGYTF	TRBV12-3/TRBV12-4	TRBJ1-2
CASTPPDRTNTEAFF	TRBV5-1	TRBJ1-1
CASSDPTTGEDQPQHF	TRBV2	TRBJ1-5
CASRPGLRTYNEQFF	TRBV6-5	TRBJ2-1
CASSLLQGEAGELFF	TRBV27	TRBJ2-2
CSVEGPSGRARETQYF	TRBV29-1	TRBJ2-5
CASSLSGREYEQYF	TRBV12-3/TRBV12-4	TRBJ2-7
CSARDLGSSYNEQFF	TRBV20-1	TRBJ2-1